This T cell receptor (beta chain) derives from a study of response to subunit inactivated influenza vaccine. With regard to this clonotype: Its target is not known.

Findings and limits, study-wide: Researchers suggested that each seasonal influenza vaccination recruits few new T cells.

The CDR3 contains 13 residues. CDR1 is ENHRY and CDR2 is SYGVKD in the germline V gene. Trimming left V 8 bases short and J 7 bases short, with 18 bases between. TCRdb reprocessed the RT-PCR reads with MiXCR, giving one entry per CDR3 protein. This table holds about 830,000 distinct CDR3 sequences, roughly 20% found once. Sequences were derived from PBMCs from blood, sampled 4 to 6 days after vaccination. The clonotype comes from a man aged 45-60 years who received an inactivated influenza vaccine. The V call is TRBV10-3, the J call TRBJ2-7; possible D gene TRBD2, 6 bases. The CDR3 protein is CAIADGLFSEQYF. CDR3 in DNA: TGTGCCATCGCGGACGGACTATTTAGTGAGCAGTACTTC.